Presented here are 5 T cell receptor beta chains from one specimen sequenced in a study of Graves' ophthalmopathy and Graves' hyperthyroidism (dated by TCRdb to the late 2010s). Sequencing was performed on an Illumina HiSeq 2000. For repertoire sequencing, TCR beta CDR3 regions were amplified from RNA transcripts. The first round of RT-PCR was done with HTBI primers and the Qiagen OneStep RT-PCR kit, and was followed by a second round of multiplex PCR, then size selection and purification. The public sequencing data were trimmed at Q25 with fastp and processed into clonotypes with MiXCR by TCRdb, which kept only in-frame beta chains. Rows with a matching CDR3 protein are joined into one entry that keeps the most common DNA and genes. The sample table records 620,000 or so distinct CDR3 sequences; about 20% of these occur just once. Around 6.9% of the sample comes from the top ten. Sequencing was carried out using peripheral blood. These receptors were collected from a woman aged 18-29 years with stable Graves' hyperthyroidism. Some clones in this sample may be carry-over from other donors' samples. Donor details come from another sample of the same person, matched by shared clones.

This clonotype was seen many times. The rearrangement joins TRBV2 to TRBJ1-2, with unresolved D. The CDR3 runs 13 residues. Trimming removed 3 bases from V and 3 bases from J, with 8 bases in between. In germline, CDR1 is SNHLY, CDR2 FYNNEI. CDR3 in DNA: TGTGCCAGCAGTGAGGACGGATACTATGGCTACACCTTC. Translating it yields CASSEDGYYGYTF.

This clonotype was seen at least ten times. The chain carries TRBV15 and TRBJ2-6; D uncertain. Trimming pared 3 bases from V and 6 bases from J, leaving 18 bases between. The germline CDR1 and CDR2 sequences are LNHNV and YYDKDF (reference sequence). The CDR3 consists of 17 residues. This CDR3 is CATSSLLQPSEANVLTF. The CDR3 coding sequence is TGTGCCACCAGCAGCCTACTACAGCCGTCGGAGGCCAACGTCCTGACTTTC. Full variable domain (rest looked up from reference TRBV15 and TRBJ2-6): DAMVIQNPRYQVTQFGKPVTLSCSQTLNHNVMYWYQQKSSQAPKLLFHYYDKDFNNEADTPDNFQSRRPNTSFCFLDIRSPGLGDTAMYLCATSSLLQPSEANVLTFGAGSRLTVL.

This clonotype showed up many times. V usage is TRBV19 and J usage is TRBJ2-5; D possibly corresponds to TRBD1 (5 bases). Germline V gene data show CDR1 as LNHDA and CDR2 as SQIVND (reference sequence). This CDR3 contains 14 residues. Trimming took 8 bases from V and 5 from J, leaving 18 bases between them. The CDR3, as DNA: TGTGCCAGTCGAAAGGGGTCTGCGGAGGAGACCCAGTACTTC. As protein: CASRKGSAEETQYF.

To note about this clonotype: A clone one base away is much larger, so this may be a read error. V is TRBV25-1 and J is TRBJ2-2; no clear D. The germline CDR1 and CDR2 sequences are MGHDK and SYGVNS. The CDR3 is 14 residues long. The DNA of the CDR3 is TGTGCCGGCAGTGAATCGCAAGCTGTCGGGGAGCTGTTTTTT. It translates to CAGSESQAVGELFF. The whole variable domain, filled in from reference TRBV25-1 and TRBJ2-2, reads EADIYQTPRYLVIGTGKKITLECSQTMGHDKMYWYQQDPGMELHLIHYSYGVNSTEKGDLSSESTVSRIRTEHFPLTLESARPSHTSQYLCAGSESQAVGELFFGEGSRLTVL.

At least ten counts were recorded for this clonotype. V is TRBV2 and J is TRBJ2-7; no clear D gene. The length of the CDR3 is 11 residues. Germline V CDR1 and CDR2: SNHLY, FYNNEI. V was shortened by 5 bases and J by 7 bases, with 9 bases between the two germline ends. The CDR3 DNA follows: TGTGCCAGCAGTCTCCTAGGAGAGCAGTACTTC. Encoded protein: CASSLLGEQYF. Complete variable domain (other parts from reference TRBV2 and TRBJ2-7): EPEVTQTPSHQVTQMGQEVILRCVPISNHLYFYWYRQILGQKVEFLVSFYNNEISEKSEIFDDQFSVERPDGSNFTLKIRSTKLEDSAMYFCASSLLGEQYFGPGTRLTVT.